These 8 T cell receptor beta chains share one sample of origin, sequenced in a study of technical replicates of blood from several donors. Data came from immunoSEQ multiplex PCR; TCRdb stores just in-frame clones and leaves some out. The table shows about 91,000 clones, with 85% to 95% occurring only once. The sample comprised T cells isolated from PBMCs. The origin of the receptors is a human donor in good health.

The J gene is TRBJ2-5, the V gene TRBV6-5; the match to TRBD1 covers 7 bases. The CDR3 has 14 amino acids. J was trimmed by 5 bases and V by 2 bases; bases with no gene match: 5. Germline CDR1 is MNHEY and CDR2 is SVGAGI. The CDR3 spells CASSYPGQYETQYF. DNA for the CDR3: TGTGCCAGCAGTTACCCGGGACAGTACGAGACCCAGTACTTC.

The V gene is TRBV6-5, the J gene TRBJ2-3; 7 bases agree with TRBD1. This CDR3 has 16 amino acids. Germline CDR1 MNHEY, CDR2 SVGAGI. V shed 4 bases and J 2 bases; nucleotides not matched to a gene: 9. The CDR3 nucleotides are TGTGCCAGCAGTTTTCCCGGGACAGTAATCACAGATACGCAGTATTTT. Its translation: CASSFPGTVITDTQYF.

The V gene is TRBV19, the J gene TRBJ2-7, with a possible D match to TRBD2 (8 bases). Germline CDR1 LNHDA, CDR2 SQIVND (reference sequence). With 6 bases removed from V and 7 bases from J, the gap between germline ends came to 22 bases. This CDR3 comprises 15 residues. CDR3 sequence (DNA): TGTGCCAGTAGCCCCTACGGGAGGGGGCTCTGGGAGCAGTACTTC. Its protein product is CASSPYGRGLWEQYF.

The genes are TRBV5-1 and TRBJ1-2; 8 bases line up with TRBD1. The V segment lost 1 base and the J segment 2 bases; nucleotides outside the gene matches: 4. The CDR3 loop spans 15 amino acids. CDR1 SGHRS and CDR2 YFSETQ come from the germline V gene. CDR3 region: CASSLSAGGNYGYTF. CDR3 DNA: TGCGCCAGCAGCTTGTCGGCAGGGGGCAACTATGGCTACACCTTC.

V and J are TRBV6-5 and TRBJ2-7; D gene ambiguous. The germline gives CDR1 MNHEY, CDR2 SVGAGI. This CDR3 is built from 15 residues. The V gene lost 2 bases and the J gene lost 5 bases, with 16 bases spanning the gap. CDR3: CASSYLGSRRDEQYF. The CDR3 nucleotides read TGTGCCAGCAGTTACCTCGGGTCCCGTAGAGACGAGCAGTACTTC.

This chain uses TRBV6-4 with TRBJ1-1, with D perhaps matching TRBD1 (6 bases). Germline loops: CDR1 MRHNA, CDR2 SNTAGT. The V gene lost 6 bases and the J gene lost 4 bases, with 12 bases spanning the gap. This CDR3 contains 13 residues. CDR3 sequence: CASRGAGGTEAFF. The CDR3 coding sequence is TGTGCCAGCAGGGGGGCGGGGGGCACTGAAGCTTTCTTT.

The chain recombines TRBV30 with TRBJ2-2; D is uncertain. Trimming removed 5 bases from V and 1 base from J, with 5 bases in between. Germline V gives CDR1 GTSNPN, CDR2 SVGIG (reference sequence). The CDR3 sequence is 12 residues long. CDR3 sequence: CAWQLNTGELFF. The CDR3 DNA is TGTGCCTGGCAATTGAACACCGGGGAGCTGTTTTTT.

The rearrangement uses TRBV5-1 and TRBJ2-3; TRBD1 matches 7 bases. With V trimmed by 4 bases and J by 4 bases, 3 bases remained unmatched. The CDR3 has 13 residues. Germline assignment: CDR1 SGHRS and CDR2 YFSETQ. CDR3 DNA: TGCGCCAGCAGCAACAGGGGTGCAGATACGCAGTATTTT. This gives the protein CASSNRGADTQYF.